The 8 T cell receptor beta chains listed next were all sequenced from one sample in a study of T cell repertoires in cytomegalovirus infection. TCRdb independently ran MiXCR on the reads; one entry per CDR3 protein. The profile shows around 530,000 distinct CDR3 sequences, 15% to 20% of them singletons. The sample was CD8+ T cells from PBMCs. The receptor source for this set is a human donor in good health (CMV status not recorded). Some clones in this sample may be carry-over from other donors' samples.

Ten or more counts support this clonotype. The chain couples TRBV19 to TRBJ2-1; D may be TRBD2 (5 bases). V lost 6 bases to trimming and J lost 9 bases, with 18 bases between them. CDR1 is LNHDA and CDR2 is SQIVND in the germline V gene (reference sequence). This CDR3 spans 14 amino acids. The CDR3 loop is CASRVVRGTGEQFF. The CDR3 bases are TGTGCCAGTAGAGTAGTTCGGGGAACGGGTGAGCAGTTCTTC.

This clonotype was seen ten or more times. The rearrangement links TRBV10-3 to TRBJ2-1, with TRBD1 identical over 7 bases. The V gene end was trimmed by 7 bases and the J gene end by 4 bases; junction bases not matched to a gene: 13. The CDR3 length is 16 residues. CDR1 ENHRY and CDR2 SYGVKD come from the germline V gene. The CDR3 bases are TGTGCCATCAAAGAGGGGGCGGCATTTGATTACAATGAGCAGTTCTTC. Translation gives CAIKEGAAFDYNEQFF.

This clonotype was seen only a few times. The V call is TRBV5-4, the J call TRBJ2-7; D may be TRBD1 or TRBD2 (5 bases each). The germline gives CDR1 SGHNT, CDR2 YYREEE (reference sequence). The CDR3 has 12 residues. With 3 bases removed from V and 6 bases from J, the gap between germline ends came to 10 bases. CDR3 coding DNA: TGTGCCAGCAGCTATGAGGGGCGCGAGCAGTACTTC. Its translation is CASSYEGREQYF.

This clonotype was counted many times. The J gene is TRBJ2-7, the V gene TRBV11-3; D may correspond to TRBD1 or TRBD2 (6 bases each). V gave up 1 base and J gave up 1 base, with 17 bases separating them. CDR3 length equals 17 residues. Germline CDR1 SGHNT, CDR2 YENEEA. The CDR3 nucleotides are TGTGCCAGCAGCTTAGGGGGGCCTAGCGAACTTTCCTACGAGCAGTACTTC. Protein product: CASSLGGPSELSYEQYF.

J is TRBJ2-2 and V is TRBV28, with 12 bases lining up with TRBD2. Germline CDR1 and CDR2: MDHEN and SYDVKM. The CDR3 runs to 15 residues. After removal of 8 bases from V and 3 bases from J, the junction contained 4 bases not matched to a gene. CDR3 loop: CASVRLAGDTGELFF. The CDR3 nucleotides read TGTGCCAGCGTACGACTAGCGGGAGACACCGGGGAGCTGTTTTTT.

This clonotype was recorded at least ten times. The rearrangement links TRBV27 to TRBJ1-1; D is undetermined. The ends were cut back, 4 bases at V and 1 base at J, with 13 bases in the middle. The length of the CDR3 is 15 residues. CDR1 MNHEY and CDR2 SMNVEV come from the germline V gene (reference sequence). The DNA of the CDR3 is TGTGCCAGCAGTTCACCCGGAGCGGGGAACACTGAAGCTTTCTTT. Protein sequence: CASSSPGAGNTEAFF.

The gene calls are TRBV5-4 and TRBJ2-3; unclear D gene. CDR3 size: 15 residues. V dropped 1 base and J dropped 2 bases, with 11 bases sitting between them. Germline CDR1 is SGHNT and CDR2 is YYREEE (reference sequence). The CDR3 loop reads CASSLTQLNTDTQYF. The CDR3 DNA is TGTGCCAGCAGCTTGACGCAATTAAACACAGATACGCAGTATTTT.

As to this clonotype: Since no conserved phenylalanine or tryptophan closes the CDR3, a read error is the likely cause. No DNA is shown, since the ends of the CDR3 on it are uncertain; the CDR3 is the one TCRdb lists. The CDR3 spells CASSLAGRAYNEPFL. The chain carries TRBV7-8 and TRBJ2-1; TRBD1 was called by the table and not checked on the DNA. The CDR3 spans 15 amino acids, including both terminal residues. Germline V gene lookup returns CDR1 SGHVS and CDR2 FQNEAQ.